This T cell receptor beta chain was recovered during a study of T cells in Graves' hyperthyroidism and ophthalmopathy. TCR beta CDR3 regions were amplified from RNA transcripts. Primed by the HTBI set, a first-round RT-PCR was run on the TCR CDR3. Via MiXCR, TCRdb re-called the multiplex PCR reads, giving one row per CDR3 protein. The table has roughly 630,000 distinct CDR3 sequences, around 14% seen once. This clonotype was counted a few times. Its antigen remains unidentified. Notes on the study in general: Ophthalmopathy was identified by the model a median 6.5 months ahead of onset.

Trimming left V 3 bases short and J 2 bases short, with 17 bases between. This CDR3 contains 17 residues. Patients with uncontrolled infections, other autoimmune diseases, pregnancy or lactation were excluded. Each diagnosis drew on symptoms, thyroxine, TRAb, thyroid ultrasound and orbital computed tomography findings. V usage is TRBV12-3 or TRBV12-4 and J usage is TRBJ1-5; no definite D call. The sequencing sample was made of blood. This clonotype was sampled from a woman in her thirties with Graves' hyperthyroidism. The CDR3 sequence is CASSFHSPGVGNQPQHF. In DNA form, the CDR3 reads TGTGCCAGCAGTTTTCATTCACCAGGCGTCGGCAATCAGCCCCAGCATTTT.